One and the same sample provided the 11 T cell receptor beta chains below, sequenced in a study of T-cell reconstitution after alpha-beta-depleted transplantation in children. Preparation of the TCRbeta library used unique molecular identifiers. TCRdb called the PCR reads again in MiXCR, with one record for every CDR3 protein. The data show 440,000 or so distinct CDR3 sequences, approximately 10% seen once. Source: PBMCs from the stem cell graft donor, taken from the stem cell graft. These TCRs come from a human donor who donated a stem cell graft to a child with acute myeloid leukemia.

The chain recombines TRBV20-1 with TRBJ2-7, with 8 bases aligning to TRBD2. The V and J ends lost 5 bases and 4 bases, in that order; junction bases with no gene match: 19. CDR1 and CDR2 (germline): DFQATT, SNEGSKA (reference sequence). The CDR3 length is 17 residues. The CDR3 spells CSAPGGLAGGSAYEQYF. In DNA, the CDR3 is TGCAGTGCTCCGGGGGGGCTAGCGGGTGGCTCCGCATACGAGCAGTACTTC.

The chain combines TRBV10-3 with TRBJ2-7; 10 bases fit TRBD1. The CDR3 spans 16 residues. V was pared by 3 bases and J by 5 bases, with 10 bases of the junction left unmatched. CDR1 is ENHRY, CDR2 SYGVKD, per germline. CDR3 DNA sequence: TGTGCCATCAGTGAACGGATGGGACAGGGGATCCACGAGCAGTACTTC. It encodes CAISERMGQGIHEQYF.

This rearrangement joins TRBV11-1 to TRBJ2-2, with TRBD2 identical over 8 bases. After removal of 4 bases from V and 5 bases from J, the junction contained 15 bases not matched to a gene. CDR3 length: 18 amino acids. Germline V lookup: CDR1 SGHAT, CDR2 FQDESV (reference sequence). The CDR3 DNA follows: TGTGCCAGCAGCTCGCCCCCCGCCAGCGGGAGTTCAACCGGGGAGCTGTTTTTT. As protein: CASSSPPASGSSTGELFF.

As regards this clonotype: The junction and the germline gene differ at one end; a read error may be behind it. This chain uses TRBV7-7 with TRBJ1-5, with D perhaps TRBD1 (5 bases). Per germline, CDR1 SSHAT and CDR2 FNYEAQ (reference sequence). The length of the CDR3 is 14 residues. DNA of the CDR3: TGTGCTAGCAGCTTGGCGACAGCCAATCAGCCCCAGCATTTT. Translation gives CASSLATANQPQHF. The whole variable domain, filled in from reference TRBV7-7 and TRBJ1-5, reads GAGVSQSPRYKVTKRGQDVTLRCDPISSHATLYWYQQALGQGPEFLTYFNYEAQPDKSGLPSDRFSAERPEGSISTLTIQRTEQRDSAMYRCASSLATANQPQHFGDGTRLSIL.

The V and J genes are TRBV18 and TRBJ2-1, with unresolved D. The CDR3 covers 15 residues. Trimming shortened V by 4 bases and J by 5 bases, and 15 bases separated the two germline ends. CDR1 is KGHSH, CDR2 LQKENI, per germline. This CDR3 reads CASSLGFTDDNEQFF. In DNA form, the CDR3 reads TGTGCCAGCTCACTCGGGTTCACGGACGACAATGAGCAGTTCTTC.

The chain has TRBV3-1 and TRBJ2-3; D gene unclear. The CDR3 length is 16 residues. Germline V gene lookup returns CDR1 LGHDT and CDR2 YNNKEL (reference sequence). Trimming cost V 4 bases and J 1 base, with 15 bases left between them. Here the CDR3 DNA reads TGTGCCAGCAGCCGGAGACCTTCATCGGGCACAGATACGCAGTATTTT. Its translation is CASSRRPSSGTDTQYF.

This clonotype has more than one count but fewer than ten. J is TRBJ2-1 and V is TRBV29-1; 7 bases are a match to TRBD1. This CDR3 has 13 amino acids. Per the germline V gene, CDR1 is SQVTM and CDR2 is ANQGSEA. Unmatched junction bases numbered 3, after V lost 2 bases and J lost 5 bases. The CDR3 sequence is CSVERDSHNEQFF. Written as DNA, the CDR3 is TGCAGCGTTGAAAGGGACAGCCACAATGAGCAGTTCTTC.

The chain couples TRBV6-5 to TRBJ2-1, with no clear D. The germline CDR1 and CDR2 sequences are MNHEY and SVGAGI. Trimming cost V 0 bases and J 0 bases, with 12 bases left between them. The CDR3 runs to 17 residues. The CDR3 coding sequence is TGTGCCAGCAGTTACTCGATCCCGCCAGACTCCTACAATGAGCAGTTCTTC. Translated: CASSYSIPPDSYNEQFF.

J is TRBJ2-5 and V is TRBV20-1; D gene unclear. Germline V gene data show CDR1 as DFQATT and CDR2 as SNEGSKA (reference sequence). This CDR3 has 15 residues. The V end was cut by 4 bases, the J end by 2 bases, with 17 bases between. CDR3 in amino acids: CSATSTVRAQETQYF. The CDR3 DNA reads TGCAGTGCTACTTCTACAGTACGGGCACAAGAGACCCAGTACTTC.

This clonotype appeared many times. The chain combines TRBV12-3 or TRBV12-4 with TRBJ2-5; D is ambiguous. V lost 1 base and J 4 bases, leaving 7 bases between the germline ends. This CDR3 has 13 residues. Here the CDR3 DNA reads TGTGCCAGCAGTTTAGGGTTCAGAGAGACCCAGTACTTC. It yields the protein CASSLGFRETQYF.

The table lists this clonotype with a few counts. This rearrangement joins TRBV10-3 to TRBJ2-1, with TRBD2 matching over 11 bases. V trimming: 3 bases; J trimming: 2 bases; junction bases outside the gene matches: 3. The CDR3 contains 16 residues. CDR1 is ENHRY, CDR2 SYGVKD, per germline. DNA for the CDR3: TGTGCCATCAGTGAAACTAGCGGGAGAACCTACAATGAGCAGTTCTTC. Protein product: CAISETSGRTYNEQFF.